Given below is one T cell receptor (beta chain) in context. This entry belongs to a study of OX40 agonist ivuxolimab in advanced cancers. As for the study in general: Three patients, one with hepatocellular carcinoma and two with cutaneous melanoma, achieved partial responses.

Produced via immunoSEQ multiplex PCR; TCRdb's table is partial and in-frame only. The data show 7,000 to 7,500 clones, 75% to 90% seen once. Sequenced material: CD4+ or CD8+ T cells sorted from blood, taken in a trial of the OX40 agonist ivuxolimab. The clonotype comes from an adult with an advanced solid tumor such as melanoma, head and neck, liver or kidney cancer.

The CDR3, as DNA: TGTGCTAGTGGTTTGTCCGAATACCGCGGGAACTACAATGAGCAGTTCTTC. This gives the protein CASGLSEYRGNYNEQFF. The chain has TRBV12-5 and TRBJ2-1; D might be TRBD2 (6 bases). The CDR3 is 17 amino acids. The V end lost 2 bases, the J end lost 3 bases, and 17 bases lay between the germline ends. The germline V gene encodes CDR1 LGHNT and CDR2 FRNRAP.